What follows is one T cell receptor (beta chain) and its context. This record belongs to a study of blood T cell repertoires in COVID-19. About the study: The United States, Italy and Spain provided the acute and convalescent COVID-19 samples.

This CDR3 comprises 14 residues. V was cut by 6 bases and J by 7 bases, with 16 bases left in between. Per the germline V gene, CDR1 is WNHNN and CDR2 is SYGVQD (reference sequence). In the original analysis: It was from reference gene primer amplification that nucleated cell counts were estimated. Sequencing used immunoSEQ multiplex PCR; TCRdb keeps in-frame clones, though not all of them. V and J calls and clone size are given by that table; D and trimming were obtained from the DNA. The sample records 45,000 to 55,000 clones, more than 60% being singletons. The V gene is TRBV10-1, the J gene TRBJ2-1; a possible D gene is TRBD1 (6 bases). The receptor's source is a human donor with active or convalescent COVID-19. The donor label of this sample is uncertain. The sequencing input was peripheral blood. CDR3 loop: CASRGVGRGNEQFF. CDR3 DNA sequence: TGCGCCAGCAGGGGTGTGGGCAGGGGAAATGAGCAGTTCTTC.